One sample yielded the 11 T cell receptor beta chains listed below, sequenced in a study of CD8+ T cells in alopecia areata. The treatment: oral pan-JAK inhibitor, 5-10 mg twice daily. Reverse transcribed after extraction, RNA yielded cDNA as the sequencing template. Libraries were prepared by immunoSEQ multiplex PCR; TCRdb keeps only in-frame clonotypes and omits some of them. The table has approximately 170,000 clones, more than 55% seen once; the top ten hold approximately 0.7%. The material sequenced was CD4+ T cells sorted from blood, taken at week 4, from a patient treated with tofacitinib. These receptor sequences come from a human donor with alopecia areata.

The chain links TRBV28 to TRBJ1-1; no reliable D call. Trimming left V 5 bases short and J 0 bases short, with 4 bases between. Germline CDR1 MDHEN, CDR2 SYDVKM. The CDR3 contains 12 residues. Written as DNA, the CDR3 is TGTGCCAGCAGTGAGATGAACACTGAAGCTTTCTTT. Protein sequence: CASSEMNTEAFF.

V and J are TRBV7-6 and TRBJ2-3; tentative D call: TRBD2 (5 bases). The CDR3 loop spans 13 amino acids. Trimming took 8 bases from V and 7 from J, leaving 16 bases between them. The germline CDR1 and CDR2 sequences are SGHVS and FNYEAQ. CDR3 in amino acids: CASSGLQRNTQYF. CDR3 sequence (DNA): TGTGCCAGCTCCGGTCTCCAGCGGAATACGCAGTATTTT.

The chain links TRBV30 to TRBJ2-1, with D perhaps TRBD2 (6 bases). Per germline, CDR1 GTSNPN and CDR2 SVGIG (reference sequence). Deletions cut 4 bases from V and 10 bases from J, with 20 bases between. This CDR3 contains 14 residues. CDR3: CAWTRVVPGGEQFF. As DNA, the CDR3 is TGTGCCTGGACCCGCGTAGTCCCAGGAGGGGAGCAGTTCTTC. Supplemented by reference TRBV30 and TRBJ2-1, the full variable domain reads SQTIHQWPATLVQPVGSPLSLECTVEGTSNPNLYWYRQAAGRGLQLLFYSVGIGQISSEVPQNLSASRPQDRQFILSSKKLLLSDSGFYLCAWTRVVPGGEQFFGPGTRLTVL.

The table lists this clone with a few counts. The rearrangement uses TRBV29-1 and TRBJ2-3, with no clear D. Trimming left V 1 base short and J 4 bases short, with 6 bases between. This CDR3 is 12 amino acids long. Germline V gene lookup returns CDR1 SQVTM and CDR2 ANQGSEA. The CDR3 loop reads CSVEGVADTQYF. The CDR3 region has the DNA TGCAGCGTTGAAGGGGTGGCAGATACGCAGTATTTT.

J is TRBJ1-2 and V is TRBV19; tentatively, D is TRBD1 (6 bases). The CDR3 contains 16 residues. V gave up 3 bases and J gave up 0 bases, with 14 bases separating them. Germline lookup yields CDR1 LNHDA and CDR2 SQIVND (reference sequence). The CDR3 DNA reads TGTGCCAGTAGTATGCGGACCGGGACATCTAACTATGGCTACACCTTC. Its protein product is CASSMRTGTSNYGYTF.

The chain joins TRBV2 to TRBJ1-1; D remains ambiguous. The germline V gene encodes CDR1 SNHLY and CDR2 FYNNEI. V was clipped by 6 bases and J by 0 bases, with 14 bases between them. The CDR3 loop spans 15 amino acids. The CDR3: CASRRTDQMNTEAFF. The DNA of the CDR3 is TGTGCCAGCAGAAGGACGGATCAGATGAACACTGAAGCTTTCTTT.

This chain joins TRBV29-1 and TRBJ2-7, with 9 nucleotides matching TRBD2. With 6 bases clipped from V and 0 bases from J, the junction kept 3 bases outside the gene matches. This CDR3 comprises 13 residues. Germline V gene lookup returns CDR1 SQVTM and CDR2 ANQGSEA. As DNA, the CDR3 is TGCAGCGTGCTTAGCGGGAGCTCCTACGAGCAGTACTTC. This encodes CSVLSGSSYEQYF.

The CDR3 DNA is TGCAGCGTTGGGGACAGGCGGACTTATGGCTACACCTTC. This translates into CSVGDRRTYGYTF. The genes are TRBV29-1 and TRBJ1-2; TRBD1 matches at 8 bases. The CDR3 spans 13 residues. Germline V gene lookup returns CDR1 SQVTM and CDR2 ANQGSEA. With V trimmed by 4 bases and J by 5 bases, 6 bases remained unmatched. The full variable domain, rest sourced from reference TRBV29-1 and TRBJ1-2, is SAVISQKPSRDICQRGTSLTIQCQVDSQVTMMFWYRQQPGQSLTLIATANQGSEATYESGFVIDKFPISRPNLTFSTLTVSNMSPEDSSIYLCSVGDRRTYGYTFGSGTRLTVV.

The rearrangement links TRBV30 to TRBJ1-2, with D maybe TRBD1 (5 bases). V lost 7 bases, J lost 3 bases, and 15 bases lay in between. The CDR3 extends over 13 amino acids. The germline gives CDR1 GTSNPN, CDR2 SVGIG (reference sequence). CDR3 sequence: CAFPRTQDYGYTF. CDR3 sequence (DNA): TGTGCCTTCCCTCGGACACAGGACTATGGCTACACCTTC.

This clone was counted once. The rearrangement links TRBV6-6 to TRBJ2-1, with a possible D match to TRBD2 (5 bases). Per germline, CDR1 MNHNY and CDR2 SVGAGI (reference sequence). This CDR3 region has 15 residues. The V end was cut by 6 bases, the J end by 7 bases, with 19 bases between. This chain's CDR3 is CASRLTRETGNEQFF. In DNA form, the CDR3 reads TGTGCCAGCAGGCTTACTAGAGAGACGGGGAATGAGCAGTTCTTC.

This clone was picked up a small number of times. The V gene is TRBV28, the J gene TRBJ2-6, with D possibly being TRBD1 (5 bases). Trimming took off 10 bases at V and 2 bases at J, with 6 bases between the two ends. The CDR3 sequence is 12 residues long. Germline V gene sequence: CDR1 MDHEN, CDR2 SYDVKM. CDR3 in amino acids: CATGPGANVLTF. The CDR3 DNA sequence: TGTGCCACAGGGCCTGGGGCCAACGTCCTGACTTTC.